The T cell receptor beta chain described here comes from a study of blood T cell repertoires in COVID-19. Study-level background: PBMCs, B-cell-depleted T cells, or T cells were the source of the cDNA or gDNA that made up the material.

The protocol was immunoSEQ multiplex PCR, while the TCRdb copy is restricted to in-frame clones and leaves out a portion. The sample lists tens of thousands of clones, roughly 80% seen once, with under 3% in the top ten. The CDR3 covers 15 residues. Trimming took 0 bases from V and 0 from J, leaving 6 bases between them. Germline loops: CDR1 ENHRY, CDR2 SYGVKD. The TCR sequence derives from a man between 45 and 60 years old with acute or convalescent COVID-19. The sequenced sample was peripheral blood. The V and J genes are TRBV10-3 and TRBJ1-3, with D hard to call. The CDR3 DNA follows: TGTGCCATCAGTGAGTCACTGAGCTCTGGAAACACCATATATTTT. It codes for CAISESLSSGNTIYF.